This T cell receptor (beta chain) was sequenced during a study of cytomegalovirus exposure and HLA in healthy donors. V lost 5 bases to trimming and J lost 1 base; unmatched junction nucleotides: 7. Per the germline V gene, CDR1 is SGHTA and CDR2 is FQGNSA. The CDR3 is 15 residues long. Using immunoSEQ multiplex PCR, the repertoire was profiled, and TCRdb retains in-frame clones only, with some absent. Of tens of thousands of clones listed, roughly nine tenths are singletons. The sequence derives from a man between 18 and 35 years old in good health and CMV-seronegative. The chain is built from TRBV7-2 and TRBJ1-1, with 7 bases that match TRBD1. The material sequenced was PBMCs. CDR3: CASSERTGQNTEAFF. In nucleotides, the CDR3 is TGTGCCAGCAGCGAGAGGACAGGACAGAACACTGAAGCTTTCTTT. The entire variable domain, with the rest obtained from reference TRBV7-2 and TRBJ1-1, is as follows: GAGVSQSPSNKVTEKGKDVELRCDPISGHTALYWYRQSLGQGLEFLIYFQGNSAPDKSGLPSDRFSAERTGGSVSTLTIQRTQQEDSAVYLCASSERTGQNTEAFFGQGTRLTVV.